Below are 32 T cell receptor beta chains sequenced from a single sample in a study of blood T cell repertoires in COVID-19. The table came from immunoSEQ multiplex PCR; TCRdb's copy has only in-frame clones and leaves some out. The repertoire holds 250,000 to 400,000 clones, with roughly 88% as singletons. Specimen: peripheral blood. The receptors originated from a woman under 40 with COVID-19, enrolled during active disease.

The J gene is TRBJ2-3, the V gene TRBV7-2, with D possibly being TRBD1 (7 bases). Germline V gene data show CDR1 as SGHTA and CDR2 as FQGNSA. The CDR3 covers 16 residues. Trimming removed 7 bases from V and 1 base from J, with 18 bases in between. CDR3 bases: TGTGCCAGCACCGAACAGGGGAGGAGAGGCACAGATACGCAGTATTTT. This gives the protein CASTEQGRRGTDTQYF.

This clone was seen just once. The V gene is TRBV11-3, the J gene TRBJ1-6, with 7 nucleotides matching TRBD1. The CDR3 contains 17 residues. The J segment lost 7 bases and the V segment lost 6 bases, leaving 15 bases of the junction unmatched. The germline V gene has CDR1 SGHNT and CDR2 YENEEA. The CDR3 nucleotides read TGTGCCAGCAGGTGGAGTGCAGCCGGGACAGAGAATTCACCCCTCCACTTT. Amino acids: CASRWSAAGTENSPLHF.

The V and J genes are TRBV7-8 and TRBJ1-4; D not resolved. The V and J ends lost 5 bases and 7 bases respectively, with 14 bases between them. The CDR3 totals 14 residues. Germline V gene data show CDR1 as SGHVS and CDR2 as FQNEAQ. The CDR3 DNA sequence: TGTGCCAGCAGCCTCGAGGCACGGGGTGAAAAACTGTTTTTT. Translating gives CASSLEARGEKLFF. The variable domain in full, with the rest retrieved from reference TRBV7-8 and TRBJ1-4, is GAGVSQSPRYKVAKRGQDVALRCDPISGHVSLFWYQQALGQGPEFLTYFQNEAQLDKSGLPSDRFFAERPEGSVSTLKIQRTQQEDSAVYLCASSLEARGEKLFFGSGTQLSVL.

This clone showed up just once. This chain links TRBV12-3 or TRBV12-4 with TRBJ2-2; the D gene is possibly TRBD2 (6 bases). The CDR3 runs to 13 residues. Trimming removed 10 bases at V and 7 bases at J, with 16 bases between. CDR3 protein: CATKRLGRGELFF. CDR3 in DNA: TGTGCCACCAAACGACTAGGACGCGGGGAGCTGTTTTTT.

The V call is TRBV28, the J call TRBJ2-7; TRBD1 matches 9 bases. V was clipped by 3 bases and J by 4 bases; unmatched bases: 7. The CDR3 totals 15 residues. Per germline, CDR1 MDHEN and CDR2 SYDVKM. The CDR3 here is CASSFGGQGRYEQYV. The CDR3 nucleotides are TGTGCCAGCAGTTTTGGGGGACAGGGACGTTACGAGCAGTACGTC.

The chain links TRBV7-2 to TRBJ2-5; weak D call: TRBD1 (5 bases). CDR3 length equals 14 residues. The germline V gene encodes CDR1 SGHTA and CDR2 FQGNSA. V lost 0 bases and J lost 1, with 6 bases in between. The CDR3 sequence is CASSLATGQETQYF. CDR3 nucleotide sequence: TGTGCCAGCAGCTTAGCTACAGGCCAAGAGACCCAGTACTTC.

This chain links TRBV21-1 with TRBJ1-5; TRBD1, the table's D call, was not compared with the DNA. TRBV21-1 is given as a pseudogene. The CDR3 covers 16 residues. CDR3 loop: CASSKANRGSNQPQHF. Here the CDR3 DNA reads TGTGCCAGCAGCAAAGCAAACAGGGGTAGCAATCAGCCCCAGCATTTT.

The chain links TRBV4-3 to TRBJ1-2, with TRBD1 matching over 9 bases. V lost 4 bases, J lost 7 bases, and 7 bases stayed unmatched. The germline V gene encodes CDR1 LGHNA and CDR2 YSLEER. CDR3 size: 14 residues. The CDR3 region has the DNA TGCGCCAGCAGCCGCCGTATGACAGGGGGTGGCTACACCTTC. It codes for CASSRRMTGGGYTF.

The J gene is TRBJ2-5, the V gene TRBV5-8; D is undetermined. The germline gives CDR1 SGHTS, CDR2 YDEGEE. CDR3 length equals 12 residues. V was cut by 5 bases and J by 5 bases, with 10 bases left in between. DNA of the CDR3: TGTGCCAGCAGGCCTAGGCTGGAGACCCAGTACTTC. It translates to CASRPRLETQYF.

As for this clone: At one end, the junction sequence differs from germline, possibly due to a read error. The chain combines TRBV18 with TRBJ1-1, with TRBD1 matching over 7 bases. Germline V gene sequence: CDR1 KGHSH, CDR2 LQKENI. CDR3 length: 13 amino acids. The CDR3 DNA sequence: TGTGCCAGCTCACCATCTTTCCAGGGGGGTTCCAGTTTT. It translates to CASSPSFQGGSSF.

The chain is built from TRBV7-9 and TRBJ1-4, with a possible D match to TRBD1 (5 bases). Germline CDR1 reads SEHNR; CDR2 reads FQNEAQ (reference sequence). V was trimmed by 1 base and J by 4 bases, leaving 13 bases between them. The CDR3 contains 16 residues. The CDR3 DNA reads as TGTGCCAGCAGCTTAGTGACGACGGGGGGTAATGAAAAACTGTTTTTT. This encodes CASSLVTTGGNEKLFF.

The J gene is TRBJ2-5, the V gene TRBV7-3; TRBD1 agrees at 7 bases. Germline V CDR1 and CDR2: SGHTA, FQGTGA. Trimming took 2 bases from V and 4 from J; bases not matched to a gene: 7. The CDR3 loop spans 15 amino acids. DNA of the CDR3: TGTGCCAGCAGCTTATTTGGAACAGGGGCAGAGACCCAGTACTTC. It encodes CASSLFGTGAETQYF.

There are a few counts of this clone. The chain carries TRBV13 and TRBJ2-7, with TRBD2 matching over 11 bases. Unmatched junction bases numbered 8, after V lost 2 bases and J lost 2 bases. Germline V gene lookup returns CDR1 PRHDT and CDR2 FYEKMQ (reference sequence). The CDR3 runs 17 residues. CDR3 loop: CASSLRTSGLSTYEQYF. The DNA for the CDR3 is TGTGCCAGCAGCTTAAGGACTAGCGGGCTCTCTACCTACGAGCAGTACTTC.

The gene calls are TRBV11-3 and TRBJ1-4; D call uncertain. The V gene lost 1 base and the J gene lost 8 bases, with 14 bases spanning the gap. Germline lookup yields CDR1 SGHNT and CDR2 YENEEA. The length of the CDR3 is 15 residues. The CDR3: CASSLGRTREEKLFF. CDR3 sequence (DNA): TGTGCCAGCAGCTTAGGGCGGACTAGGGAGGAAAAACTGTTTTTT.

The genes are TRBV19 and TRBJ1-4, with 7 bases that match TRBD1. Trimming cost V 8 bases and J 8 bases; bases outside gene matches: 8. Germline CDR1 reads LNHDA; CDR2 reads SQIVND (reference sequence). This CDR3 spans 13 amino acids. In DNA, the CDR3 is TGTGCCAGTGCCGACAGGGTGGGAGAAAAACTGTTTTTT. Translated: CASADRVGEKLFF.

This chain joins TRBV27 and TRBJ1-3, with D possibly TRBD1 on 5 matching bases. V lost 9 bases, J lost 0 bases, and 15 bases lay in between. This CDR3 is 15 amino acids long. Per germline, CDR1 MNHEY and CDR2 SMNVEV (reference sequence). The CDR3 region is CASTEQATSGNTIYF. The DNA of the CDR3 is TGTGCCAGTACCGAACAGGCCACCTCTGGAAACACCATATATTTT.

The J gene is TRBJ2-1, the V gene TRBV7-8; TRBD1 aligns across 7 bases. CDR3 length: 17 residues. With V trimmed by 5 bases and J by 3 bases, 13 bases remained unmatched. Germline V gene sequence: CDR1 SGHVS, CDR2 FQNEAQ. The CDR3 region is CASSGPRQGRYYNEQFF. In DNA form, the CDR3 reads TGTGCCAGCAGCGGACCCCGACAGGGACGATACTACAATGAGCAGTTCTTC.

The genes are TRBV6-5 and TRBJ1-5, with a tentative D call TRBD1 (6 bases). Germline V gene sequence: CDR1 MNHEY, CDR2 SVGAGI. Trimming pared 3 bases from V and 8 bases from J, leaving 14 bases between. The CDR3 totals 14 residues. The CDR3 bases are TGTGCCAGCAGTTATTCCCAGGGGATGGAGCCCCAGCATTTT. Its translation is CASSYSQGMEPQHF.

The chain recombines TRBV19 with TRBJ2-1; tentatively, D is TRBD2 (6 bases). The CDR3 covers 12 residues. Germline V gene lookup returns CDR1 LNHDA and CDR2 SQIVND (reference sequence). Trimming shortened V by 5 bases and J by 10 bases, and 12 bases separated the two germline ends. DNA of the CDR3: TGTGCCAGTAGTTTCCCCCGGGGGGAGCAGTTCTTC. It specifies CASSFPRGEQFF.

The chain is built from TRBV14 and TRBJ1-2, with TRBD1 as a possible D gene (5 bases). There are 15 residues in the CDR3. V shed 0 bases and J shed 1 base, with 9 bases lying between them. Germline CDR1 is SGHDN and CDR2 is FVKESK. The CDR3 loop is CASSQEGAVNYGYTF. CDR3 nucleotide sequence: TGTGCCAGCAGCCAAGAAGGGGCAGTTAACTATGGCTACACCTTC.

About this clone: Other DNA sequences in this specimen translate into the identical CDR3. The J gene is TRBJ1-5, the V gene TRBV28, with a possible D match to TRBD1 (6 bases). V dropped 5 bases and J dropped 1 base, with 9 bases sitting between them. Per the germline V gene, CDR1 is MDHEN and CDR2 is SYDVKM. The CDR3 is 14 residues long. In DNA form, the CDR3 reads TGTGCCAGCAGTCTAACAGGGAGCAATCAGCCCCAGCATTTT. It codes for CASSLTGSNQPQHF.

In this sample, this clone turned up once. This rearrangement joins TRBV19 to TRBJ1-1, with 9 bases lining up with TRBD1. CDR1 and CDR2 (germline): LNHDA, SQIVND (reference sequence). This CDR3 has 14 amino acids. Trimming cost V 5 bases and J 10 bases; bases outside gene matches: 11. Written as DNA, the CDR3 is TGTGCCAGTAGTTCCAGGGACAGGGAGCGGGGAGCTTTCTTT. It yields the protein CASSSRDRERGAFF.

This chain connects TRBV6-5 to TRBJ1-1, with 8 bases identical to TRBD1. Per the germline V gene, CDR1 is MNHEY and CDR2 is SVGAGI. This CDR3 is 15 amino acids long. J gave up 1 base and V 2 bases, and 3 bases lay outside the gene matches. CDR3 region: CASSYRDRPNTEAFF. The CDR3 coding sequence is TGTGCCAGCAGTTACCGGGACAGGCCGAACACTGAAGCTTTCTTT.

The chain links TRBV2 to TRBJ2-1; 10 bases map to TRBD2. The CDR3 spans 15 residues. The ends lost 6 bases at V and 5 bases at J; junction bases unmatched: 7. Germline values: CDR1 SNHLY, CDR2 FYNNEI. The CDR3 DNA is TGTGCCAGCAGCGCCGGGACTAGCGCCGACAATGAGCAGTTCTTC. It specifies CASSAGTSADNEQFF.

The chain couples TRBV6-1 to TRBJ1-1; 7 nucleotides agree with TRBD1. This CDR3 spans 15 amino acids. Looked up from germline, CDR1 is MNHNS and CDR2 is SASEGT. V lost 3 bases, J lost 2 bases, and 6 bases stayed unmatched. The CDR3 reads CASSDIGGTNTEAFF. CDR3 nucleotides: TGTGCCAGCAGTGATATAGGGGGCACAAACACTGAAGCTTTCTTT.

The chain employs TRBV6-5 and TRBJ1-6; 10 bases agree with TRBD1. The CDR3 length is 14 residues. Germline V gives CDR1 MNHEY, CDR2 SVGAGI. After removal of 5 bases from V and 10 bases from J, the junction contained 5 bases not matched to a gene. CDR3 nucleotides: TGTGCCAGCAGTACCGGGACAGGGGTATCACCCCTCCACTTT. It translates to CASSTGTGVSPLHF.

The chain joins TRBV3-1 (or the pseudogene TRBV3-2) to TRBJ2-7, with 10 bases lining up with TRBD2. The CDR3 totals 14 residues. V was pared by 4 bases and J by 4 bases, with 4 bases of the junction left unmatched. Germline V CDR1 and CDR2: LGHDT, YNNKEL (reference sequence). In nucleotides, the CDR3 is TGTGCCAGCAGCCTTAGCGGGGGGCGATACGAGCAGTACTTC. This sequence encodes CASSLSGGRYEQYF.

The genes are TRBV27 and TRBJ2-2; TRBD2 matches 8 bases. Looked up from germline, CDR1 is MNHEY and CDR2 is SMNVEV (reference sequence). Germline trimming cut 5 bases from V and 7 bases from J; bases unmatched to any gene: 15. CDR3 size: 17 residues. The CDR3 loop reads CASSQSGGVLLGGELFF. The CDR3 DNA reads TGTGCCAGCAGTCAAAGCGGGGGTGTCCTGTTAGGCGGGGAGCTGTTTTTT.

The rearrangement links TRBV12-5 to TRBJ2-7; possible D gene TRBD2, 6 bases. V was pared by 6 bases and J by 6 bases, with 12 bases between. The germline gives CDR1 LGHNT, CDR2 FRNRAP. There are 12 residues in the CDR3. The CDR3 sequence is CASGQAGIEQYV. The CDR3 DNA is TGTGCTAGTGGCCAGGCGGGGATCGAGCAGTACGTC.

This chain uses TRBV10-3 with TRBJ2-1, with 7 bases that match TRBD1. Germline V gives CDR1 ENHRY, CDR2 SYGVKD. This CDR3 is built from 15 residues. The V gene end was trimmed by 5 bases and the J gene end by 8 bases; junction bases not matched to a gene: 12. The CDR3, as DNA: TGTGCCATCAGTACCCCTCGGACAGGCAACGATGAGCAGTTCTTC. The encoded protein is CAISTPRTGNDEQFF.

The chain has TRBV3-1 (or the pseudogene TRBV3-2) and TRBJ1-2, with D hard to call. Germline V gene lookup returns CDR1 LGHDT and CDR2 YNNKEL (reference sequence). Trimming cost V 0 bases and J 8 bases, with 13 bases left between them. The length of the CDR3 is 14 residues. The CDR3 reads CASSQDVTGLGYTF. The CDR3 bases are TGTGCCAGCAGCCAAGATGTGACGGGTCTGGGCTACACCTTC.

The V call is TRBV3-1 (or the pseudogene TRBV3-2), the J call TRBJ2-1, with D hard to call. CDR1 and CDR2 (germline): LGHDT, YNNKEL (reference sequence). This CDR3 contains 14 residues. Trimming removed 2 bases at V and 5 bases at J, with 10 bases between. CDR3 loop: CASSQLSNNNEQFF. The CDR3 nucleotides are TGTGCCAGCAGCCAACTCAGTAATAACAATGAGCAGTTCTTC.